The T cell receptor (beta chain) under discussion was sequenced for a study of identical twins. Study results and limitations: Cord blood's abundant beta clonotypes had fewer insertions, unlike memory repertoires. Within monozygotic twins, out-of-frame TCR alpha sharing was underestimated by the models.

It was template switching that added a universal primer site, and there were unique molecular identifiers on the cDNA. MiXCR was run by TCRdb on the 5' RACE reads, yielding one entry per CDR3 protein. The sample holds some 500,000 distinct CDR3 sequences; approximately 14% are singletons and the top ten take over 0.5%. This CDR3 contains 13 residues. Worth noting for this clonotype: Its antigen is unknown.

The same specimen was also included in a second study, on yellow fever vaccine responses in identical twins.

This receptor was obtained from a woman younger than 30 in good health. V gene TRBV21-1 combines with J gene TRBJ2-7. TRBV21-1 has pseudogene status. The sequencing sample was made of CD4+ T cells sorted from blood. The CDR3 protein is CASSIVSRIEQYF. In nucleotides, the CDR3 is TGTGCCAGCAGCATTGTAAGTAGAATCGAGCAGTACTTC.